Below, 3 T cell receptor beta chains from the same sample are listed, as sequenced in a study of T-cell memory formation after mild COVID-19. TCRdb redid the calling of the 5' RACE reads with MiXCR, one entry per CDR3 protein. Here the sample spans hundreds of thousands of distinct CDR3 sequences, roughly 23% being singletons. Sequenced material: PBMCs or a T cell subset sorted from them (not recorded which). The receptors were sampled from an adult woman who had mild COVID-19 (a few samples of this study predate the infection). Cell type and time point are not known.

This clonotype was picked up a small number of times. V gene TRBV11-3 combines with J gene TRBJ2-5, with 11 bases matching TRBD2. V shed 0 bases and J 5 bases; nucleotides not matched to a gene: 8. The germline V gene has CDR1 SGHNT and CDR2 YENEEA. The CDR3 runs 17 residues. CDR3 loop: CASSLDPSTSGKETQYF. The CDR3 DNA reads as TGTGCCAGCAGCTTAGACCCCTCGACTAGCGGGAAGGAGACCCAGTACTTC.

The genes are TRBV2 and TRBJ2-5, with 9 bases matching TRBD1. The length of the CDR3 is 15 residues. CDR1 is SNHLY, CDR2 FYNNEI, per germline. V trimming: 11 bases; J trimming: 4 bases; junction bases outside the gene matches: 14. Written as DNA, the CDR3 is TGTGCCTGGACTTTGACAGGGGGGCAGGGAGAGACCCAGTACTTC. Translated, it gives CAWTLTGGQGETQYF.

The sample holds a few counts of this clonotype. The chain combines TRBV7-8 with TRBJ1-3, with D uncertain. Germline loops: CDR1 SGHVS, CDR2 FQNEAQ. The CDR3 consists of 17 residues. Trimming left V 0 bases short and J 0 bases short, with 12 bases between. The CDR3: CASSLAFGTFSGNTIYF. The CDR3 DNA is TGTGCCAGCAGCTTAGCGTTCGGAACCTTCTCTGGAAACACCATATATTTT.